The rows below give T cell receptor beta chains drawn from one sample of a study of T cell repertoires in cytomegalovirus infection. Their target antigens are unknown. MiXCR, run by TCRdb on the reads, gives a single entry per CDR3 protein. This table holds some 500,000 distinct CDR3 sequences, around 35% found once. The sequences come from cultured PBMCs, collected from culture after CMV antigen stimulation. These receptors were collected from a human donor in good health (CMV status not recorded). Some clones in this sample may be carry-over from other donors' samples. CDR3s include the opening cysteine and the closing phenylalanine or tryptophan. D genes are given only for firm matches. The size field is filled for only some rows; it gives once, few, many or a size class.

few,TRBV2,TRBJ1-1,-,CATSGVGRMNTEAFF,TGTGCCACCTCGGGGGTTGGACGGATGAACACTGAAGCTTTCTTT
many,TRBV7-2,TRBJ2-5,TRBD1,CASSLTAGGYQETQYF,TGTGCCAGCAGCTTAACAGCAGGGGGCTACCAAGAGACCCAGTACTTC
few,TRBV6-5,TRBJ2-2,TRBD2,CASSRTSGRRTGELFF,TGTGCCAGCAGTCGGACTAGCGGGAGGCGCACCGGGGAGCTGTTTTTT
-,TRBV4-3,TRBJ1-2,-,CASSQDRLRAKDGYTF,TGCGCCAGCAGCCAAGATCGGTTACGGGCGAAAGATGGCTACACCTTC
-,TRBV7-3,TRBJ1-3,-,CASSLEGWQRGNTIYF,TGTGCCAGCAGCTTAGAAGGGTGGCAGCGCGGAAACACCATATATTTT
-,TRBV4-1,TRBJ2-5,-,CASSQDPGGETQYF,TGCGCCAGCAGCCAAGATCCCGGGGGAGAGACCCAGTACTTC
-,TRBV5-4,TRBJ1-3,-,CASSLNGVGNTIYF,TGTGCCAGCAGCTTAAACGGGGTTGGAAACACCATATATTTT
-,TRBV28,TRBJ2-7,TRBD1,CASSPGDRAHEQYF,TGTGCCAGCAGCCCCGGGGACAGGGCCCACGAGCAGTACTTC
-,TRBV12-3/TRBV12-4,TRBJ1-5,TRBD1,CASSLWTGGANNQPQHF,TGTGCCAGCAGTTTATGGACAGGGGGGGCAAACAATCAGCCCCAGCATTTT
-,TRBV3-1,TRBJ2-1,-,CASSQVGQNTYNEQFF,TGTGCCAGCAGCCAAGTGGGACAAAATACCTACAATGAGCAGTTCTTC
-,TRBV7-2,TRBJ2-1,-,CASSVRDPYNEQFF,TGTGCCAGCAGCGTCCGGGACCCCTACAATGAGCAGTTCTTC
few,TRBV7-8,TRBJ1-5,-,CASSLGGVGNQPQHF,TGTGCCAGCAGCTTAGGCGGGGTAGGCAATCAGCCCCAGCATTTT
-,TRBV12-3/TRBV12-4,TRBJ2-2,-,CASTQGGGELFF,TGTGCCAGCACACAGGGTGGCGGGGAGCTGTTTTTT
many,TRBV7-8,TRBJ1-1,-,CASSLSGSNTEAFF,TGTGCCAGCAGCTTATCAGGGTCTAACACTGAAGCTTTCTTT
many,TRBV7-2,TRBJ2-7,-,CASSSNTYEQYF,TGTGCCAGCAGCTCGAATACCTACGAGCAGTACTTC
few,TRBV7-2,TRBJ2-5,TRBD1,CASSYLTGAQQETQYF,TGTGCCAGCAGTTATCTTACAGGGGCGCAACAAGAGACCCAGTACTTC
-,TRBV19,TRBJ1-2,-,CASSIDTGSFGYTF,TGTGCCAGTAGTATAGATACAGGTTCCTTTGGCTACACCTTC
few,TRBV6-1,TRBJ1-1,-,CASSRLGGAEAFF,TGTGCCAGCAGCCGCCTCGGAGGAGCTGAAGCTTTCTTT
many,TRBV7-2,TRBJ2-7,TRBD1,CASSVSTGGFYEQYF,TGTGCCAGCAGCGTATCGACAGGGGGCTTCTACGAGCAGTACTTC
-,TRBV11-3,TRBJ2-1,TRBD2,CASSLESSGRGEQFF,TGTGCCAGCAGCTTAGAAAGTAGCGGGAGAGGGGAGCAGTTCTTC
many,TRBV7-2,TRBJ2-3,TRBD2,CASSLDRGVDTQYF,TGTGCCAGCAGCTTAGATCGGGGGGTGGATACGCAGTATTTT
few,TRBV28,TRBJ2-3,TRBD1,CASSRTGDLTDTQYF,TGTGCCAGCAGTCGGACAGGGGACCTCACAGATACGCAGTATTTT
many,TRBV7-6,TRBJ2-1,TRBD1,CASSLEPGTGGTDEQFF,TGTGCCAGCAGCTTAGAACCCGGGACAGGGGGGACCGATGAGCAGTTCTTC
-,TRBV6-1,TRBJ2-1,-,CASRGLGGYNEQFF,TGTGCCAGCAGAGGACTAGGGGGGTACAATGAGCAGTTCTTC
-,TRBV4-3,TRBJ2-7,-,CASSQEAFDEQYF,TGCGCCAGCAGCCAAGAGGCCTTCGACGAGCAGTACTTC
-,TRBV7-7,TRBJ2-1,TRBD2,CASSRLGRGPRNEQFF,TGTGCCAGCAGCCGATTGGGGAGGGGTCCGCGGAATGAGCAGTTCTTC
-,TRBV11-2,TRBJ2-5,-,CASSSVRGKGETQYF,TGTGCCAGCAGCTCGGTGAGGGGCAAGGGAGAGACCCAGTACTTC
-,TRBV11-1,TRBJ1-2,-,CASSQRDGDYGYTF,TGTGCCAGCAGCCAACGGGACGGAGACTATGGCTACACCTTC
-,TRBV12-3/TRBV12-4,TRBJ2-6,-,CGSSLRAAGANVLTF,TGTGGCAGCAGTTTAAGGGCGGCTGGGGCCAACGTCCTGACTTTC
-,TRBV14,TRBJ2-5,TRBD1,CASSQDGVWDRDQETQYF,TGTGCCAGCAGCCAAGATGGTGTGTGGGACAGAGACCAAGAGACCCAGTACTTC